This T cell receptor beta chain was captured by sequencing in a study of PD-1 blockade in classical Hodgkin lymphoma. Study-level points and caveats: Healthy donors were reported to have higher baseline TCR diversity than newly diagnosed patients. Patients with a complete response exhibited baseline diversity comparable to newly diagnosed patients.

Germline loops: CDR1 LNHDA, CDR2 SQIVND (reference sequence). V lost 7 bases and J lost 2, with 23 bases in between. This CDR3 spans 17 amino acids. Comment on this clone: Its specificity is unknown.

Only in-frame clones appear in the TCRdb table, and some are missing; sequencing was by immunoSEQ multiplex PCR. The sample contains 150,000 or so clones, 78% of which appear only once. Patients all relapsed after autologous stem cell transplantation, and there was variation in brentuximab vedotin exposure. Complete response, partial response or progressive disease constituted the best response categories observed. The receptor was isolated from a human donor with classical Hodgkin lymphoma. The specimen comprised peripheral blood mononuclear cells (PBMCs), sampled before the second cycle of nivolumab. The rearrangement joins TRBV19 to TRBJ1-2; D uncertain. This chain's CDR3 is CASNALGHAPQNYGYTF. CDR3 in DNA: TGTGCCAGTAACGCGTTGGGCCATGCGCCTCAAAACTATGGCTACACCTTC.